This TCR beta chain derives from a study of cytomegalovirus exposure and HLA in healthy donors. PCR employed 60 Vbeta and 13 Jbeta primers. Sequencing was performed with immunoSEQ multiplex PCR; in TCRdb, only in-frame clones are kept and a portion is missing. The sample carries around 200,000 clones, approximately 84% recorded once. The germline gives CDR1 SGHRS, CDR2 YFSETQ. With V trimmed by 4 bases and J by 0 bases, 11 bases remained unmatched. The CDR3 totals 19 residues. Study-level results: In a later analysis, more than 15,000 TCR beta sequences were associated with HLA alleles at 0.05 false discovery rate.

On this clone: Its antigen is not identified.

Material: PBMCs. This sequence joins TRBV5-1 and TRBJ2-2; 11 bases align to TRBD2. The sequence was collected from a woman aged 40 to 50 in good health and CMV-seronegative. The CDR3 DNA reads as TGCGCCAGCAGCGGATCCGGGACTAGCGGTTTCGCGAACACCGGGGAGCTGTTTTTT. Translated: CASSGSGTSGFANTGELFF.